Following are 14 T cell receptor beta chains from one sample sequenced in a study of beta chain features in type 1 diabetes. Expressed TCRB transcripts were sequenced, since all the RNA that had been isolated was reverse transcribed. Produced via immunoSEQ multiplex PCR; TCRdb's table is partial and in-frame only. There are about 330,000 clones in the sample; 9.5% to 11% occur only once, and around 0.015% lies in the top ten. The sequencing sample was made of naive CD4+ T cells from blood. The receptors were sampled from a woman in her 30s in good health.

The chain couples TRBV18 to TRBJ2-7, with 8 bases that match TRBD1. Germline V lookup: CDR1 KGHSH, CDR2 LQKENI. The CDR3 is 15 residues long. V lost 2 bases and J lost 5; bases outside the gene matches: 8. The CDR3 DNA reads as TGTGCCAGCTCACCAATCTCAGGGGGCTTCAACGAGCAGTACTTC. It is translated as CASSPISGGFNEQYF.

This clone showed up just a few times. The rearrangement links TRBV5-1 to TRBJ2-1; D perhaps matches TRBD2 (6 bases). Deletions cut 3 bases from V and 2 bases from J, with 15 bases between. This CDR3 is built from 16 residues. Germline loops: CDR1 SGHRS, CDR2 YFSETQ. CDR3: CASSWGTSSAYNEQFF. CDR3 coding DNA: TGCGCCAGCAGCTGGGGGACTTCGAGCGCCTACAATGAGCAGTTCTTC.

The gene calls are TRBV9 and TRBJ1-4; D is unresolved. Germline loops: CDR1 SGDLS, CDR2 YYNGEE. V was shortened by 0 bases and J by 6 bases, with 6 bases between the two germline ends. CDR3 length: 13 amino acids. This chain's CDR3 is CASSVGADEKLFF. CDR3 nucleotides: TGTGCCAGCAGCGTAGGGGCAGATGAAAAACTGTTTTTT.

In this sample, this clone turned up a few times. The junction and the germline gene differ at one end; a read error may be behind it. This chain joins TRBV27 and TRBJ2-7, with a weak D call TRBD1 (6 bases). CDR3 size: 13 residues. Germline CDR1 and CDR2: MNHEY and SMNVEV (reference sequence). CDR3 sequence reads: CASMPSGQSEEYF. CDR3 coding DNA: TGTGCCAGCATGCCGAGCGGACAGAGCGAGGAGTACTTC.

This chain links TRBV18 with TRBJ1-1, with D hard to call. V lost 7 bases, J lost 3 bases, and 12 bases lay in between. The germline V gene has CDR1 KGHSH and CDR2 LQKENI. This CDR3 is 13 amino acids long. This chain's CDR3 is CASFLGGDTEAFF. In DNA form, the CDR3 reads TGTGCCAGCTTTCTAGGCGGCGACACTGAAGCTTTCTTT.

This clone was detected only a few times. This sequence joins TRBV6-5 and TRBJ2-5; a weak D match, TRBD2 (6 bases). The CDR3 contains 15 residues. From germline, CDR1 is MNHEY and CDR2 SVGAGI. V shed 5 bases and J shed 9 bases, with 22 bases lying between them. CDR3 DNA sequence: TGTGCCAGCAGTGTGCGGGGATACGATGGCTTGTCCCAGTACTTC. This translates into CASSVRGYDGLSQYF.

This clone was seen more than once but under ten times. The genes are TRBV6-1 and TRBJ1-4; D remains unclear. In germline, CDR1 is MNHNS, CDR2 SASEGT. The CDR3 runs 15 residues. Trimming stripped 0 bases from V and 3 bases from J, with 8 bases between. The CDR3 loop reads CASSEAPGANEKLFF. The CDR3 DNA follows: TGTGCCAGCAGTGAAGCGCCCGGAGCTAATGAAAAACTGTTTTTT.

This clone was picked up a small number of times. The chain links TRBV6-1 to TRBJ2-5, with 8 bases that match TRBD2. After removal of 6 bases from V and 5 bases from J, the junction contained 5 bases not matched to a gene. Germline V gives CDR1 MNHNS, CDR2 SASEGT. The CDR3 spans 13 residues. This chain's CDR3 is CASRVSGMETQYF. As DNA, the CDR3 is TGTGCCAGCAGGGTTAGCGGGATGGAGACCCAGTACTTC.

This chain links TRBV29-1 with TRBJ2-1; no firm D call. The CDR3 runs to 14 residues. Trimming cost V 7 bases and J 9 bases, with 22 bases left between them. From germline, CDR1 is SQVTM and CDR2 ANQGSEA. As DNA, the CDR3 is TGCAGCGGGAAGAGAGTCACACACCCAGGTGAGCAGTTCTTC. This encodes CSGKRVTHPGEQFF.

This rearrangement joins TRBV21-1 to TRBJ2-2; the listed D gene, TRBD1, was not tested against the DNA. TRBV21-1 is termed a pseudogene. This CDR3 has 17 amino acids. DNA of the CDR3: TGTGCCAGCAGCAAAGGTGCGGACAGGGTTAACACCGGGGAGCTGTTTTTT. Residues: CASSKGADRVNTGELFF.

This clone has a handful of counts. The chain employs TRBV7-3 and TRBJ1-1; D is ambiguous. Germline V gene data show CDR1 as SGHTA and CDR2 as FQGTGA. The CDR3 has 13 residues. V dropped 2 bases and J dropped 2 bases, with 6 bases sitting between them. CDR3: CASSLEGNTEAFF. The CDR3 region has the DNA TGTGCCAGCAGCTTAGAGGGTAACACTGAAGCTTTCTTT.

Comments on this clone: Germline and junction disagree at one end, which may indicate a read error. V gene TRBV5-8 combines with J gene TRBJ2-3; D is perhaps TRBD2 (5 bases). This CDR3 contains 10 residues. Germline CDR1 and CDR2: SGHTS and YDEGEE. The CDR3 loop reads CASTPPRVLF. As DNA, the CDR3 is TGTGCCAGCACTCCCCCGCGGGTCCTTTTT.

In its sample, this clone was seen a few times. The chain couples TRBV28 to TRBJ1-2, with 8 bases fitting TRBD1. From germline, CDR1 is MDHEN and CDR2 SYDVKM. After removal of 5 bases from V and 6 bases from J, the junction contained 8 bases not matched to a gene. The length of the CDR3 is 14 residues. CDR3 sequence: CASSPDRAWDGYTF. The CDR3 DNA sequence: TGTGCCAGCAGTCCGGACAGGGCTTGGGATGGCTACACCTTC.

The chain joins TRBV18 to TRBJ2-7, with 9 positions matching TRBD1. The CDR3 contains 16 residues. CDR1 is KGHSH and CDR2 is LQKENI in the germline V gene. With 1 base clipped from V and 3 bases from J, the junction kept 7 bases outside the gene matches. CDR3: CASSPLFGDRDYEQYF. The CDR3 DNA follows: TGTGCCAGCTCACCACTTTTTGGGGACAGGGACTACGAGCAGTACTTC.